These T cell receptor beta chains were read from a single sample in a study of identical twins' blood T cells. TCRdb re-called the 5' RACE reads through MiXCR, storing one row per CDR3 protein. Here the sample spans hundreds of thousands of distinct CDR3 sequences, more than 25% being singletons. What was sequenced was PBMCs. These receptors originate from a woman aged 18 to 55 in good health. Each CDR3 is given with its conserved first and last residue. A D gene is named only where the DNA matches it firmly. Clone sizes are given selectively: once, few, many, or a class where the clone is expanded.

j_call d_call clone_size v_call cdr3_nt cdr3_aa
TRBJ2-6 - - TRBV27 TGTGCCAGCAGTCCCATTCTGGTGGCTGGGGCCAACGTCCTGACTTTC CASSPILVAGANVLTF
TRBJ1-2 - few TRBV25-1 TGTGCCAGCAGGGGGAGGATCTCACGGCACTATGGCTACACCTTC CASRGRISRHYGYTF
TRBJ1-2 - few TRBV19 TGTGCCAGTTCTCCTCTGAATCAGGCTAACTATGGCTACACCTTC CASSPLNQANYGYTF
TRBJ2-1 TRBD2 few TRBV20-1 TGCAGTGCGGGTAGCGGGAGCGGGAATGAGCAGTTCTTC CSAGSGSGNEQFF
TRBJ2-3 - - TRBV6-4 TGTGCCAGCAGTGACTCGAGGAGGGGCACAGATACGCAGTATTTT CASSDSRRGTDTQYF
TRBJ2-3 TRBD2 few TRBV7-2 TGTGCCAGCAGCCCGCAAGCGGGAGGCGGGGATACGCAGTATTTT CASSPQAGGGDTQYF
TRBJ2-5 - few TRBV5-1 TGCGCCAGCAGCTTGTCCAGGATAGAGACCCAGTACTTC CASSLSRIETQYF
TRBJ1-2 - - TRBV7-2 TGTGCCAGCAGCCCCCGTACCAACTATGGCTACACCTTC CASSPRTNYGYTF
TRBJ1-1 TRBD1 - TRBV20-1 TGCAGTGCTACATCCGGGACAGTTAACACTGAAGCTTTCTTT CSATSGTVNTEAFF
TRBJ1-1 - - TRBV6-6 TGTGCCAGCAGACCTAGTCTTGGTAACACTGAAGCTTTCTTT CASRPSLGNTEAFF
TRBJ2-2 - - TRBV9 TGTGCCAGCAGCGTATTTTTCGGCGGGGAGCTGTTTTTT CASSVFFGGELFF
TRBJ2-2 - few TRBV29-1 TGCAGCGTTGGGATCCTCACCGGGGAGCTGTTTTTT CSVGILTGELFF
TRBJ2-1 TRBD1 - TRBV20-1 TGCAGTGCCCCCGGACAGGGGGGACTGAGCTCCTACAATGAGCAGTTCTTC CSAPGQGGLSSYNEQFF
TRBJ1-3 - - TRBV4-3 TGCGCCAGCAGCCAAGAACTCGGGTATCACTCTGGAAACACCATATATTTT CASSQELGYHSGNTIYF
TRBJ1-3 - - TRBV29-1 TGCGGCCTGAGTCGGGACGATGGAACCATATATTTT CGLSRDDGTIYF
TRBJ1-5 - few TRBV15 TGTGCCACCAGCAGAGCAGGATTCGGCAATCAGCCCCAGCATTTT CATSRAGFGNQPQHF
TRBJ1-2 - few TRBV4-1 TGCGCCAGCAGCCAAGATGCACGAGGGTTTTTTGGCTACACCTTC CASSQDARGFFGYTF